The rows below give T cell receptor beta chains drawn from one sample of a study of blood T cell repertoires in COVID-19. TCRdb keeps only in-frame clones here, not all; method: immunoSEQ multiplex PCR. The table includes tens of thousands of clones, approximately 90% detected once. Sequenced material: peripheral blood. The receptors here all came from a man aged 45 to 65 with acute or convalescent COVID-19. The CDR3 runs from the conserved cysteine through the conserved F or W. Part of the rows lack a size; the others show once, few, many or a class for expanded clones.

abundance | j_gene | v_gene | len | CDR3aa
NA | TRBJ2-7 | TRBV5-8 | 15 | CASSPDRRYSYEQYF
NA | TRBJ2-2 | TRBV2 | 15 | CASSEVPLGTGELFF
NA | TRBJ1-1 | TRBV6-4 | 13 | CASKGQGGTEAFF
NA | TRBJ1-2 | TRBV2 | 14 | CASSGDSSHYGYTF
once | TRBJ1-3 | TRBV23-1 | 14 | CASSNSNSGNTIYF
once | TRBJ2-3 | TRBV9 | 16 | CASSVSSGGTPDTQYF
NA | TRBJ2-3 | TRBV4-1 | 17 | CASSQDLRLAAVDTQYF
NA | TRBJ2-6 | TRBV7-2 | 17 | CANKPGQGVTGANVLTF
NA | TRBJ1-4 | TRBV7-2 | 14 | CASSLSGLREKLFF
once | TRBJ2-7 | TRBV5-4 | 13 | CASSPTPAYEQYF
NA | TRBJ1-3 | TRBV9 | 16 | CASSVRGYSSGNTIYF
NA | TRBJ2-3 | TRBV18 | 12 | CASSPGRDTQYF
NA | TRBJ1-2 | TRBV30 | 15 | CAWSREAAILYGYTF
NA | TRBJ2-5 | TRBV25-1 | 14 | CASSAASGGETQYF
NA | TRBJ1-2 | TRBV7-9 | 13 | CASSLPGQDGYTF
NA | TRBJ1-1 | TRBV12-3/TRBV12-4 | 13 | CASSSAGHTEAFF
NA | TRBJ1-1 | TRBV28 | 13 | CASSLRVNTEAFF
NA | TRBJ1-5 | TRBV30 | 14 | CAWSAQATGQPQHF
NA | TRBJ2-1 | TRBV18 | 12 | CASSPLRNEQFF
NA | TRBJ1-2 | TRBV3-1/TRBV3-2 | 13 | CASSHSRPYGYTF
NA | TRBJ1-1 | TRBV6-5 | 13 | CASSTGQNTEAFF
NA | TRBJ2-7 | TRBV6-1 | 16 | CASSERTGIGPYEQYF
NA | TRBJ1-1 | TRBV5-1 | 14 | CASSPKVGGSEAFF
NA | TRBJ1-1 | TRBV12-5 | 13 | CASGLVRGTEAFF
NA | TRBJ1-1 | TRBV5-1 | 15 | CASRLAQVPGAEAFF
NA | TRBJ1-6 | TRBV9 | 15 | CASNPGTGLGSPLHF
NA | TRBJ2-5 | TRBV6-5 | 13 | CASSFGIQETQYF
NA | TRBJ2-3 | TRBV4-1 | 15 | CASSQPPSEEDTQYF
NA | TRBJ1-1 | TRBV18 | 15 | CASWDRDYGNTEAFF
NA | TRBJ2-3 | TRBV25-1 | 14 | CASKSGIIPDTQYF
NA | TRBJ1-5 | TRBV6-1 | 15 | CASSDPRRVAQPQHF
NA | TRBJ2-3 | TRBV7-2 | 17 | CASSPVTGGSSTDTQYF
NA | TRBJ2-3 | TRBV30 | 13 | CAWTGWGTDTQYF
NA | TRBJ2-7 | TRBV15 | 16 | CATSRDGGAQAYEQYF
NA | TRBJ2-1 | TRBV10-3 | 13 | CAIRSDSYNEQFF
once | TRBJ2-7 | TRBV7-2 | 16 | CASTLSPGGTSYEQYF
NA | TRBJ1-2 | TRBV5-4 | 13 | CASSLGLNYGYTF
NA | TRBJ1-6 | TRBV2 | 15 | CASRDRGPYNSPLHF
NA | TRBJ2-7 | TRBV10-2 | 15 | CASSAPGTGREEQYF
once | TRBJ2-3 | TRBV4-1 | 17 | CASSPYPGQVTGDTQYF